This T cell receptor (beta chain) was captured by sequencing in a study of metastatic and nonmetastatic thyroid tumors. Study-level information: From malignant and benign thyroid patients, repertoires in blood and in tumor or nodule tissue were compared. Broader study findings: Significantly greater TCR beta diversity was reportedly found in malignant thyroid tumors than in benign nodules (in blood and tumor).

TCRdb re-called clones from the PCR reads using MiXCR. In the table there are roughly 40,000 clones, about 15% of which are singletons. This clone appeared many times. Its antigen is as yet unknown. Thyroid surgery was performed in patients who had received no treatment beforehand. The sequenced material came from blood. The TCR sequence derives from a female donor with papillary thyroid cancer or a benign thyroid nodule (not recorded which). Some clones in this sample may be carry-over from other donors' samples.

The CDR3 loop reads CASSPRTTYEQYF. The CDR3 DNA follows: TGTGCCAGCTCACCACGGACTACCTACGAGCAGTACTTC. The chain is built from TRBV18 and TRBJ2-7; D is possibly TRBD2 (6 bases). Germline CDR1 and CDR2: KGHSH and LQKENI. Deletions cut 1 base from V and 2 bases from J, with 6 bases between. This CDR3 contains 13 residues.